Below are 6 T cell receptor beta chains sequenced from a single sample in a study of blood T cell repertoires in COVID-19. Profiled with immunoSEQ multiplex PCR; TCRdb holds only in-frame clones, not every one. The sample gives some 230,000 clones, more than 75% of which show up once; about 0.91% is in the top ten. The sequencing sample was made of peripheral blood. The receptors were gathered from a man in his forties or fifties with acute or convalescent COVID-19.

This sequence joins TRBV7-9 and TRBJ2-7; D unclear. Germline assignment: CDR1 SEHNR and CDR2 FQNEAQ (reference sequence). The V end was cut by 5 bases, the J end by 0 bases, with 8 bases between. This CDR3 is 13 amino acids long. The CDR3 spells CASSSSSSYEQYF. DNA for the CDR3: TGTGCCAGCAGCAGTTCGAGCTCCTACGAGCAGTACTTC.

V and J are TRBV11-2 and TRBJ2-4; 10 bases map to TRBD2. The CDR3 runs to 18 residues. In germline, CDR1 is SGHAT, CDR2 FQNNGV. The trim removed 5 bases at V and 1 base at J, leaving 11 bases unmatched. This chain's CDR3 is CASSLPSGGARAKNIQYF. The CDR3 nucleotides read TGTGCCAGCAGCCTCCCGAGCGGGGGGGCCCGGGCCAAAAACATTCAGTACTTC. Drawing the rest from reference TRBV11-2 and TRBJ2-4, the complete variable domain is EAGVAQSPRYKIIEKRQSVAFWCNPISGHATLYWYQQILGQGPKLLIQFQNNGVVDDSQLPKDRFSAERLKGVDSTLKIQPAKLEDSAVYLCASSLPSGGARAKNIQYFGAGTRLSVL.

The gene calls are TRBV5-6 and TRBJ1-6; unclear D gene. The CDR3 is 17 residues long. V lost 4 bases to trimming and J lost 0 bases, with 14 bases between them. Germline loops: CDR1 SGHDT, CDR2 YYEEEE. CDR3 in amino acids: CASSPVTRSSYNSPLHF. CDR3 sequence (DNA): TGTGCCAGCAGCCCGGTGACGAGGAGCTCCTATAATTCACCCCTCCACTTT.

The chain carries TRBV3-1 (or the pseudogene TRBV3-2) and TRBJ2-7; D might be TRBD1 (5 bases). CDR3 length: 12 residues. V shed 3 bases and J shed 7 bases, with 10 bases lying between them. CDR1 and CDR2 from the germline V gene are LGHDT and YNNKEL (reference sequence). CDR3 protein: CASSQKGREQYF. DNA of the CDR3: TGTGCCAGCAGCCAGAAGGGGCGAGAGCAGTACTTC.

V usage is TRBV6-5 and J usage is TRBJ2-7, with 8 positions matching TRBD1. V was pared by 2 bases and J by 6 bases, with 6 bases of the junction left unmatched. Germline V gives CDR1 MNHEY, CDR2 SVGAGI. This CDR3 contains 14 residues. The CDR3 spells CASSYDRDRREQYF. CDR3 bases: TGTGCCAGCAGTTACGACCGGGACAGGCGCGAGCAGTACTTC.

Note on this clone: The junction does not match germline at one end; this may be a read error. The J gene is TRBJ2-1, the V gene TRBV7-7; maybe TRBD1 (6 bases). Germline CDR1 and CDR2: SSHAT and FNYEAQ (reference sequence). The CDR3 loop spans 13 amino acids. The CDR3 DNA reads as TGTGCTAGCAGCTTAACAGGGTACAATGAGCAGTTCTTC. The encoded protein is CASSLTGYNEQFF.